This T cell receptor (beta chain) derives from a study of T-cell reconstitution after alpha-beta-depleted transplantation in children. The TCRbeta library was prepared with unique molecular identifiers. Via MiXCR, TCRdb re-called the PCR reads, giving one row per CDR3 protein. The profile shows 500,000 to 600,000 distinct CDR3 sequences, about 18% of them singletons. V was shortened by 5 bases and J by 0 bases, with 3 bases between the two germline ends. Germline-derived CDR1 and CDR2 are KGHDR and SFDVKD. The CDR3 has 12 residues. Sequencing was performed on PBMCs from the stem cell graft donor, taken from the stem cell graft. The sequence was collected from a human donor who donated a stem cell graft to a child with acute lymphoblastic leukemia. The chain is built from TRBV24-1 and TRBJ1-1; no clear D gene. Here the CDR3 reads CATSGMNTEAFF. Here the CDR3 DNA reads TGTGCCACCAGTGGTATGAACACTGAAGCTTTCTTT.